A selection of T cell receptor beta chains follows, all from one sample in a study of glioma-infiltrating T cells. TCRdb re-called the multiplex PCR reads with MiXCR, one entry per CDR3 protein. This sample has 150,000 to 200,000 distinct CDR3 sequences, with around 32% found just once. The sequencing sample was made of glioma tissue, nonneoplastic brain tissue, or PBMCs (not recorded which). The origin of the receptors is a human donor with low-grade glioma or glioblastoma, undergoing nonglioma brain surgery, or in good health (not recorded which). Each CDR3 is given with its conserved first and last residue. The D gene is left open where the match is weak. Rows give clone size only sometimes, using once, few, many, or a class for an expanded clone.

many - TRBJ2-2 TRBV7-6 TGTGCCAGCAGCCCAGGGGCCGGGGAGCTGTTTTTT CASSPGAGELFF
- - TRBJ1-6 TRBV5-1 TGCGCCAGCTCGATAGGCGACAATTTACCCCTCCACTTT CASSIGDNLPLHF
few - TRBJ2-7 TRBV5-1 TGCGCCAGCAACGGAGCCTACGAGCAGTACTTC CASNGAYEQYF
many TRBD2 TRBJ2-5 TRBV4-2 TGTGCCAGCAGCCAAGAAGGCGGGGGACCCCTAGAGACCCAGTACTTC CASSQEGGGPLETQYF
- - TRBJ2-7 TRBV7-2 TGTGCCAGCATCTTACCGGACATGGCCTACGAGCATTACTTC CASILPDMAYEHYF
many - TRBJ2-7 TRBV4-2 TGTGCCAGCAGCCAAGCTGGATCCTACGAGCAGTACTTC CASSQAGSYEQYF
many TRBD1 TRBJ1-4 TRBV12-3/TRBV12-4 TGTGCCAGCAGGGACGGCCAGACAGGGGGGAAACTGTTTTTT CASRDGQTGGKLFF
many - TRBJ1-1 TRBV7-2 TGTGCCAGCAGCTTAGTCCAGGGCCAGGACACTGAAGCTTTCTTT CASSLVQGQDTEAFF
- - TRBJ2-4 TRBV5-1 TGCGCCAGCGGCACCGACCCGGAGCAGGGCAAAAACATTCAGTACTTC CASGTDPEQGKNIQYF
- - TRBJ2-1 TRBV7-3 TGTGCCAGCAGCTTAAGGTGGGGGAGCTCCTACAATGAGCAGTTCTTC CASSLRWGSSYNEQFF
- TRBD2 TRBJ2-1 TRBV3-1 TGTGCCAGCAGCCAGGGACTAGCGGCCTTTGATGAGCAGTTCTTC CASSQGLAAFDEQFF
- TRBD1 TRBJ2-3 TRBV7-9 TGTGCCAGCCTTCGGACAGGGGGATACACAGATACGCAGTATTTT CASLRTGGYTDTQYF
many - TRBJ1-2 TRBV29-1 TGCAGCGGTGGACAAGACGGGGGCTACACCTTC CSGGQDGGYTF
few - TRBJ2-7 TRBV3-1 TGTGCCAGCAGCCATCTAGCTTCCCCCTACGAGCAGTACTTC CASSHLASPYEQYF
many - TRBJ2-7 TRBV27 TGTGCCAGCAGTCCCCGGGACATCACCTACGAGCAGTACTTC CASSPRDITYEQYF
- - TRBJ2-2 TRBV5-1 TGCGCCAGCAGCTTGGCAGGGCCGTCGTACGAGCTGTTTTTT CASSLAGPSYELFF
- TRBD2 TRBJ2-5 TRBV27 TGTGCCAGCAGAGGTAGCGGGAGTGAGAACAAGTACTTC CASRGSGSENKYF
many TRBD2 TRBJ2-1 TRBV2 TGTGCCAGCAGTGAACCTAGCGGTTACAATGAGCAGTTCTTC CASSEPSGYNEQFF
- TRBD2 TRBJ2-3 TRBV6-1 TGTGCCAGCACGTCTAGCGGGAGCCCAGATACGCAGTATTTT CASTSSGSPDTQYF
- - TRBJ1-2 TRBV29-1 TGCAGCGTTGGGGCAGAGTATGGCTACACCTTC CSVGAEYGYTF
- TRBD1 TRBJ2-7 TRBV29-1 TGCATCGCTGGAACCGGGACAGGGGGGGAGCATTACTTC CIAGTGTGGEHYF
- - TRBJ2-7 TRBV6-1 TGTGCCAGCATATCACAGTCTTCCCCCTACGAGCAGTACTTC CASISQSSPYEQYF
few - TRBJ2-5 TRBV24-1 TGTGCCACCAGTGATTTGTCCCGGGAAGCTCCTCTAAACCGGGAGACCCAGTACTTC CATSDLSREAPLNRETQYF
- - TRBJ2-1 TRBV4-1 TGCGCCAGCAGCGAGATACCCAATGAGCAGTTCTTC CASSEIPNEQFF
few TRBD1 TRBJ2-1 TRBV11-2 TGTGCCAGCAGCTTTCCGGGCGCAGGGGGCAATGAGCAGTTCTTC CASSFPGAGGNEQFF
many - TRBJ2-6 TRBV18 TGTGCCAGCTCACCACGGAATAGTGGGGGAACCTCTGGGGCCAACGTCCTGACTTTC CASSPRNSGGTSGANVLTF
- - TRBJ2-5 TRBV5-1 TGCGCCAGCAGCTTGGCGACGTCACCTCAAGAGACCCAGTACTTC CASSLATSPQETQYF
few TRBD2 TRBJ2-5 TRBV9 TGTGCCAGCAGCGTAGCAACGGGGGGACTAGCGGGAGGAGGGGGACAAGAGACCCAGTACTTC CASSVATGGLAGGGGQETQYF
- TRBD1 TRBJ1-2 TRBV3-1 TGTGCCAGCAGCCCCGAGACAGGGAGTAACTATGGCTACACCTTC CASSPETGSNYGYTF
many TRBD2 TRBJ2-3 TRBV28 TGTGCCAGCAGACCACAGGGGACTAGCGGGAATACGGATACGCAGTATTTT CASRPQGTSGNTDTQYF
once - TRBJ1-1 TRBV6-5 TGTGCAAGCCTTCCGGACAGACAGGACACTGAAGCTTTCTTT CASLPDRQDTEAFF
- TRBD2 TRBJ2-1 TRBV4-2 TGTGCCAGCAGCCAAGATGAGGGTAGCGGGGGACCAACCTACAATGAGCAGTTCTTC CASSQDEGSGGPTYNEQFF
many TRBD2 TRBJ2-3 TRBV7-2 TGTGCCAGCAGCTTTCAGACTAGCGCCGGGGATACGCAGTATTTT CASSFQTSAGDTQYF
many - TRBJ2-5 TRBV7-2 TGTGCCAGCAGCTCCGTACTAGGCCAAGAGACCCAGTACTTC CASSSVLGQETQYF
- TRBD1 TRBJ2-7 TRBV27 TGTGCCAGCAGTGCCGGGACAGGGCCTTACGAGCAGTACTTC CASSAGTGPYEQYF
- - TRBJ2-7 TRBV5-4 TGTGCCAGCAGCCTTTGGGGCCGCTCCTACGAGCAGTACTTC CASSLWGRSYEQYF
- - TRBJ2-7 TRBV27 TGTGCCAGCAGCGTAGGGCAGCCTCACTACGAGCAGTACTTC CASSVGQPHYEQYF
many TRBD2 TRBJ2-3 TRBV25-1 TGTGCCAGCACCCCCGCTAGCGGTTACACAGATACGCAGTATTTT CASTPASGYTDTQYF
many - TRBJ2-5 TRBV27 TGTGCCAGCAGTCCCGACCCCCACGGGAAAGAGACCCAGTACTTC CASSPDPHGKETQYF
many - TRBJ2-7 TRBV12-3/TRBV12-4 TGTGCCAGCAGTTCGTCAGGGTCCACCTACGAGCAGTACTTC CASSSSGSTYEQYF
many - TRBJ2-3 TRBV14 TGTGCCAGCAGCCAAGGTGCTACGCAGTATTTT CASSQGATQYF
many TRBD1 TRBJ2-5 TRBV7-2 TGTGCCAGCAGCACCATGGGACAGCTGCAAGAGACCCAGTACTTC CASSTMGQLQETQYF
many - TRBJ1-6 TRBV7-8 TGTGCCAGCAGCGGGGGAGGTTATTCACCCCTCCACTTT CASSGGGYSPLHF
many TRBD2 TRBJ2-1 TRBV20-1 TGCAGTGCTACGCTAGCGGGCCGGGCGAATGAGCAGTTCTTC CSATLAGRANEQFF
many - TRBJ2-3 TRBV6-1 TGTGCCAGCACCCTATCAGAGTCCTTCAGGACAGATACGCAGTATTTT CASTLSESFRTDTQYF
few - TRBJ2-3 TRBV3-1 TGTGCCAGCAGCCAAGGTTGGGAGCAGCAAATCCGTACGCAGTATTTT CASSQGWEQQIRTQYF
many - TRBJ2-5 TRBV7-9 TGTGCCAGCAGCAAGACTCAAGAGACCCAGTACTTC CASSKTQETQYF
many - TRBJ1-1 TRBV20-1 TGCAGTGCTAGAGGGCCCTGGGGAGGGTTCGGCACTGAAGCTTTCTTT CSARGPWGGFGTEAFF
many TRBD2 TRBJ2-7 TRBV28 TGTGCCAGCAGTACCCCCGGGACTAGCGGGAGTGACGAGCAGTACTTC CASSTPGTSGSDEQYF
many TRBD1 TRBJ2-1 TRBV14 TGTGCCAGCACTGCCCGACAGGGGTGGTACAATGAGCAGTTCTTC CASTARQGWYNEQFF
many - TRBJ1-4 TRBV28 TGTGCCAGCAGGTCGGGTGGAGGCGTCAATGAAAAACTGTTTTTT CASRSGGGVNEKLFF
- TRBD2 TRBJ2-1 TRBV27 TGTGCCAGCAGTTTGGGACGGGACTACGAGCAGTTCTTC CASSLGRDYEQFF
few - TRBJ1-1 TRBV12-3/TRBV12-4 TGTGCCAGCAGTTTCTGGGGAACTGAAGCTTTCTTT CASSFWGTEAFF
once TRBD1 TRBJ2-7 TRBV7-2 TGTGCCAGCAGCGGACAAAGAGGGACAGGGACCAGTGAGCAGTACTTC CASSGQRGTGTSEQYF
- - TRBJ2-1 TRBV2 TGTGCCAGCAGTGCGGGACTGAACAATAAGCAGCTCTTC CASSAGLNNKQLF
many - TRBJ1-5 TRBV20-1 TGCAGTGCAACCACAGGGAGCCAGCCCCAGCATTTT CSATTGSQPQHF
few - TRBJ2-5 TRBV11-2 TGTGCCAGCAGCTTAGACCTACAGGGCAGGAGGCAAGAGACCCAGTACTTC CASSLDLQGRRQETQYF
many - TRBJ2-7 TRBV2 TGTGCCAGCAGTGGGCTGGGATCGCAGTACTTC CASSGLGSQYF
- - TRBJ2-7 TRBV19 TGTGCCAGTAACAGACAACAGGGAGACGAGCAGTACTTC CASNRQQGDEQYF
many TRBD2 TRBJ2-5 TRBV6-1 TGTGCCAGCAACCATTGGACTAGCGGGAGCGAGACCCAGTACTTC CASNHWTSGSETQYF